Sequencing of this TCR gamma chain was carried out in a study of γδ T cells in repeated Plasmodium falciparum infection. TCRdb reran clone calling via CATT on the multiplex PCR reads. The sample gives 30,000 or so gamma-chain clones, more than 1.4% of which show up once; roughly 19% is in the top ten. This clone was counted only a few times. Since a far larger clone is one base different, this is likely a read error. Other DNA sequences within the sample encode an identical CDR3. The CDR3 runs to 14 residues. Germline values: CDR1 EGSNGY, CDR2 YDSYNSKV. Vgamma9/Vdelta2+ and Vdelta2-negative gammadelta T cells were flow-sorted from PBMC for bulk sequencing.

The V gene is given as TRGV2, and no J gene call is available. The sequencing input was gamma-delta T cells from blood. The receptor was isolated from a pool of human donors (malaria-infected and uninfected, not separated). The CDR3 sequence is CATWDGRPYYKKLF. In DNA form, the CDR3 reads TGTGCCACCTGGGACGGGCGACCTTATTATAAGAAGCTCTTT.